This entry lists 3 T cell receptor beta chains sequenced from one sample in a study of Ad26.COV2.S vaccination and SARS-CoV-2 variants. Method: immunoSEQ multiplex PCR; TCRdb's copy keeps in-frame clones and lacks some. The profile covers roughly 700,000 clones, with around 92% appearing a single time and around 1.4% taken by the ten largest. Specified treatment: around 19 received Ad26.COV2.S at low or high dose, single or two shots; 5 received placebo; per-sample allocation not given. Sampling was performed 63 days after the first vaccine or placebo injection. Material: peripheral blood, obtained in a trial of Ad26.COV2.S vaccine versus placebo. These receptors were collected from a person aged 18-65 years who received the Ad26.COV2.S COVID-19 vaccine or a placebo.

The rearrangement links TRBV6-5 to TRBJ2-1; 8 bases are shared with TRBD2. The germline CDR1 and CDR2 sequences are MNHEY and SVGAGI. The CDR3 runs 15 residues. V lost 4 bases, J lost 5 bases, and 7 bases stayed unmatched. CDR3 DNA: TGTGCCAGCAGTTTTTCCAGCGGGAGCCACAATGAGCAGTTCTTC. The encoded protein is CASSFSSGSHNEQFF.

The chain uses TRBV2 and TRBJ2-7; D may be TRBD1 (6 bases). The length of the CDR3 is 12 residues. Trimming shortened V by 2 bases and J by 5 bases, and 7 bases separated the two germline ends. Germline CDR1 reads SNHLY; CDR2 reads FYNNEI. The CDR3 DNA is TGTGCCAGCAGTGAAACAGGGAACGAGCAGTACTTC. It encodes CASSETGNEQYF.

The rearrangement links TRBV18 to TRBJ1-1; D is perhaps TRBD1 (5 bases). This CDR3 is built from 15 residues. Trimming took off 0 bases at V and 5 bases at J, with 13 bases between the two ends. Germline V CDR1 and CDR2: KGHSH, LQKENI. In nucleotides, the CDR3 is TGTGCCAGCTCACCACCATCTCGGGGACGGACTGAAGCTTTCTTT. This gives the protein CASSPPSRGRTEAFF.